The T cell receptor (beta chain) described here comes from a study of blood T cell repertoires in COVID-19. The overall study: T cells, B-cell-depleted T cells, or PBMCs supplied cDNA or gDNA.

TCRdb's copy holds only in-frame clones and misses some; the assay was immunoSEQ multiplex PCR. Counted here are fewer than 700,000 clones, around 90% occurring once; the ten biggest clones make up 7.5% to 9.5%. Germline CDR1 and CDR2: GTSNPN and SVGIG (reference sequence). The length of the CDR3 is 14 residues. V was trimmed by 1 base and J by 2 bases, leaving 11 bases between them. This rearrangement joins TRBV30 to TRBJ1-1; no firm D call. The specimen was peripheral blood. The sequence was collected from a woman between 50 and 59 years old with COVID-19, enrolled during active disease. The CDR3 DNA reads TGTGCCTGGAGTGAACAGTCTTTTAACACTGAAGCTTTCTTT. This codes for CAWSEQSFNTEAFF.